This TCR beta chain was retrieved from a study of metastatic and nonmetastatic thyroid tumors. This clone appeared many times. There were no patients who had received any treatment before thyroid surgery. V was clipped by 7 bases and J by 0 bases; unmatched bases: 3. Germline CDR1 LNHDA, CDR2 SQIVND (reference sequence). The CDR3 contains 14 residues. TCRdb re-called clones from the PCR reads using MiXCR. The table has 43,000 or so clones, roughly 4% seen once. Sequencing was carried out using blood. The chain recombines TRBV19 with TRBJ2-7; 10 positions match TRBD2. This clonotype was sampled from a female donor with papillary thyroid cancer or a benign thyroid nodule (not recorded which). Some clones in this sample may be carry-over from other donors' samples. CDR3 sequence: CASKASGSSYEQYF. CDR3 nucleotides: TGTGCCAGTAAGGCTAGCGGGAGCTCCTACGAGCAGTACTTC. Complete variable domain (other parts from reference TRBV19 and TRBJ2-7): DGGITQSPKYLFRKEGQNVTLSCEQNLNHDAMYWYRQDPGQGLRLIYYSQIVNDFQKGDIAEGYSVSREKKESFPLTVTSAQKNPTAFYLCASKASGSSYEQYFGPGTRLTVT.